This T cell receptor beta chain was observed in a study of T cell changes during pregnancy in multiple sclerosis. The ends lost 3 bases at V and 11 bases at J; junction bases unmatched: 8. Germline values: CDR1 MNHEY, CDR2 SMNVEV (reference sequence). The CDR3 is 14 residues long. This table comes from immunoSEQ multiplex PCR, and its TCRdb copy is limited to in-frame clones, with some not included. The sample yields some 77,000 clones, about 89% seen once. This TCR was sampled from a female donor with multiple sclerosis, enrolled in a pregnancy study. The chain has TRBV27 and TRBJ2-1; TRBD1 matches at 9 bases. This specimen consisted of peripheral blood, obtained before pregnancy. The CDR3 spells CASSLGAGTGKQFF. The DNA for the CDR3 is TGTGCCAGCAGTTTGGGGGCTGGGACAGGGAAGCAGTTCTTC.